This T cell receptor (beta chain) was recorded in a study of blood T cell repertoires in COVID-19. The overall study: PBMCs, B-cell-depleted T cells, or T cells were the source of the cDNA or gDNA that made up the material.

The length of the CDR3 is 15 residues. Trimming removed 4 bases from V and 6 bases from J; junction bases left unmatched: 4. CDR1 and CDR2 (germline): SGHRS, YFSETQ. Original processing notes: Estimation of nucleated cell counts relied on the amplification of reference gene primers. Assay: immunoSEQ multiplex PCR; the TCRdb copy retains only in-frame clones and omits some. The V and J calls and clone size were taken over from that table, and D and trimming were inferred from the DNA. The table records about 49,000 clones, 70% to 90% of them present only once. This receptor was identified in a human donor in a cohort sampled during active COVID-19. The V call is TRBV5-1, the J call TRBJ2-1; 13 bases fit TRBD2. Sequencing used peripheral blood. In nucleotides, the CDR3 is TGCGCCAGCAGCATAAGGACTAGCGGGGGCAATGAGCAGTTCTTC. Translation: CASSIRTSGGNEQFF.